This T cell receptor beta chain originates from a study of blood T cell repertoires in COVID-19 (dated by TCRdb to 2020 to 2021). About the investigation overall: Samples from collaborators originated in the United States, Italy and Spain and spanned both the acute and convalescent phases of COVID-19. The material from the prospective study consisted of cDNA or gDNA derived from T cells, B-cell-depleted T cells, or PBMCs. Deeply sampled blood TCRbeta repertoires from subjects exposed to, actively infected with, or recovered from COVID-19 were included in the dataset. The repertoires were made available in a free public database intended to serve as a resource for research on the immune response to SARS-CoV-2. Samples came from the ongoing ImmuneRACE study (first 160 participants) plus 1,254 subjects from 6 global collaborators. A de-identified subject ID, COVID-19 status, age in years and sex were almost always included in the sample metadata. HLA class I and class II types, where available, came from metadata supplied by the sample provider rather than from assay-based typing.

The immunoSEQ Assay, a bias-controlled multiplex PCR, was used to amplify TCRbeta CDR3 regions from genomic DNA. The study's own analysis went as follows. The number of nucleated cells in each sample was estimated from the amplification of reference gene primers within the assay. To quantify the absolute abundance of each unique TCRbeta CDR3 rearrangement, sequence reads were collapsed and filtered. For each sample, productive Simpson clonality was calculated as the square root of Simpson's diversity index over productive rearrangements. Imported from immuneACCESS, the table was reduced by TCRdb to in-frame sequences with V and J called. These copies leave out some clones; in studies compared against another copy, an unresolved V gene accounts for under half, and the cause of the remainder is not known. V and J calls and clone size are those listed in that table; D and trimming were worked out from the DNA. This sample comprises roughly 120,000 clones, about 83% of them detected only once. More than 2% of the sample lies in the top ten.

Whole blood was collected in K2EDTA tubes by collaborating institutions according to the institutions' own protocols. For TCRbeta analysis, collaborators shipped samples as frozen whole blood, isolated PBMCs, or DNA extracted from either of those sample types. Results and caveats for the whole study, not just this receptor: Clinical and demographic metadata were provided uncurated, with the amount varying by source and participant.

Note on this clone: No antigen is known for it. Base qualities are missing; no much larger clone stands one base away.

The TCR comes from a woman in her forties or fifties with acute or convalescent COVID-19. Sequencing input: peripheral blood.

The CDR3 protein is CATLAGTTDTQYF. The nucleotide sequence is TGTGCCACCCTAGCGGGAACCACAGATACGCAGTATTTT. The rearrangement joined TRBV15 to TRBJ2-3; the junction holds 9 bases that match TRBD2. Reading the germline V gene (reference sequence) gives CDR1 LNHNV and CDR2 YYDKDF. CDR3 length: 13 amino acids, cysteine to phenylalanine. Just the 39-base CDR3 DNA is kept, in frame starting at base 1. Trimmed from V: 8 bases; trimmed from J: 2 bases; junction bases lacking a gene match: 2. This CDR3, with the reference TRBV15 and TRBJ2-3 proteins standing in past its ends, gives the full variable domain DAMVIQNPRYQVTQFGKPVTLSCSQTLNHNVMYWYQQKSSQAPKLLFHYYDKDFNNEADTPDNFQSRRPNTSFCFLDIRSPGLGDTAMYLCATLAGTTDTQYFGPGTRLTVL.